Here is one TCR beta chain with its context. The source of the sample is a study of blood T cell repertoires in COVID-19. At the level of the study: The United States, Italy and Spain were the sources of the acute and convalescent COVID-19 samples. PBMCs, B-cell-depleted T cells, or T cells provided the cDNA or gDNA that made up the material.

The CDR3 has 14 residues. V was clipped by 0 bases and J by 10 bases, with 13 bases between them. CDR1 and CDR2 from the germline V gene are SGHRS and YFSETQ. Authors' data handling: Reference gene primer amplification yielded estimated nucleated cell counts. Assay: immunoSEQ multiplex PCR; the TCRdb copy retains only in-frame clones and omits some. Clone size and the V and J calls come from that table; the DNA yielded D and trimming. The table has about 110,000 clones, about 75% seen once; the top ten hold approximately 19%. Sequencing was performed on peripheral blood. This rearrangement joins TRBV5-1 to TRBJ1-4; perhaps TRBD1 as D (5 bases). The TCR originated in an older woman with acute or convalescent COVID-19. The CDR3 coding sequence is TGCGCCAGCAGCTTGGTTGGAGGGGACGTAAAACTGTTTTTT. Its protein product is CASSLVGGDVKLFF.